This T cell receptor beta chain was sequenced during a study of T cells expressing NK-cell markers. Study background: Among the eight sequenced donors, seven tested HCMV-seropositive and one tested seronegative.

In germline, CDR1 is DFQATT, CDR2 SNEGSKA (reference sequence). The CDR3 consists of 17 residues. Reprocessing the 5' RACE reads, TCRdb reports a single entry for every CDR3 protein and omits DNA. In all, the sample yields about 460,000 distinct CDR3 sequences. Sample: blood T cells: a sorted CD56 or NKG2C T cell subset, CD4+ or CD8+ T cells, or bulk PBMC T cells (not recorded which). This TCR came from a woman between 45 and 60 years old in good health. The chain has TRBV20-1 and TRBJ2-1; TCRdb gives TRBD2 as the D gene, but with no DNA this cannot be confirmed. The CDR3 reads CSARDGNSRSSYNEQFF.